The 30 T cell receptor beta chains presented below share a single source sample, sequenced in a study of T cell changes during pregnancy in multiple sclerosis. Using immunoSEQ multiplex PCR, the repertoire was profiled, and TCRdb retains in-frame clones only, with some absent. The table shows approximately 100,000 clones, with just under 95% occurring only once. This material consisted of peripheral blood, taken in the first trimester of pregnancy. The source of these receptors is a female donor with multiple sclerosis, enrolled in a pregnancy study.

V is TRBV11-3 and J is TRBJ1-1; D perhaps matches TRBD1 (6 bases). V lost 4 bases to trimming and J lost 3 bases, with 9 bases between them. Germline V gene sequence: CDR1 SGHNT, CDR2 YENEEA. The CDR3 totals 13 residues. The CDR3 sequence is CASSSQGHTEAFF. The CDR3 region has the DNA TGTGCCAGCAGCTCACAGGGTCACACTGAAGCTTTCTTT.

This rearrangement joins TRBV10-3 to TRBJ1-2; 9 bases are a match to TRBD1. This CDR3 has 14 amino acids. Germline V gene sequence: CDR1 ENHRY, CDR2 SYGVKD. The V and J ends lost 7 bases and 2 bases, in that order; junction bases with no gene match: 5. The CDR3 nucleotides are TGTGCCATCACCGGGGGACAGGGAAACTATGGCTACACCTTC. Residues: CAITGGQGNYGYTF.

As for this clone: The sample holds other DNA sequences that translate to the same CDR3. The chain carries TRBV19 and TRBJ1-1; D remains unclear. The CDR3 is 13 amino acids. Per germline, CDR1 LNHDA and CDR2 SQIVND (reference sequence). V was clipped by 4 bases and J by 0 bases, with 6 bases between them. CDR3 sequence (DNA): TGTGCCAGTAGTAGTACTTTGAACACTGAAGCTTTCTTT. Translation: CASSSTLNTEAFF.

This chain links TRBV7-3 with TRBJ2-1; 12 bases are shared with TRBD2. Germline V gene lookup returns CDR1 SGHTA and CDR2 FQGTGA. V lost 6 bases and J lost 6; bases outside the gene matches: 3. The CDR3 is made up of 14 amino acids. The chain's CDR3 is CASRLAGGPNEQFF. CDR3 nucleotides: TGTGCCAGCAGGCTAGCGGGGGGGCCCAATGAGCAGTTCTTC.

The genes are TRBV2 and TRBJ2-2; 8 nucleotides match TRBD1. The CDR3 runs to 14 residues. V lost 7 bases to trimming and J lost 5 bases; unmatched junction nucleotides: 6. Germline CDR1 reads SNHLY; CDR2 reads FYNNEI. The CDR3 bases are TGTGCCAGCAAGAGACAGGGGTTGACCGGGGAGCTGTTTTTT. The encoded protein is CASKRQGLTGELFF.

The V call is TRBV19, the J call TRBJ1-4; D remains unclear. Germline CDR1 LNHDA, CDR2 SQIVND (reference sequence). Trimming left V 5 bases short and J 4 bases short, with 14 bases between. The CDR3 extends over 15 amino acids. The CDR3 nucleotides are TGTGCCAGTAGTTCGAACAGCTACCTTAATGAAAAACTGTTTTTT. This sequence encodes CASSSNSYLNEKLFF.

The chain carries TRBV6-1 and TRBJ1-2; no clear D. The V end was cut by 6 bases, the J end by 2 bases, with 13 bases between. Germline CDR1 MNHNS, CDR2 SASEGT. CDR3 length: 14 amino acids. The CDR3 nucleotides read TGTGCCAGCAGGGATTGGACGGGGAACTATGGCTACACCTTC. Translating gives CASRDWTGNYGYTF.

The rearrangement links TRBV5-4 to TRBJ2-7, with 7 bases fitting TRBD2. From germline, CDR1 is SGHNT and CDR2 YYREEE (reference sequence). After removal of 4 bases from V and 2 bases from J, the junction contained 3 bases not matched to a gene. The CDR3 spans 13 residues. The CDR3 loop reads CASSGGGTYEQYF. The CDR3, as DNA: TGTGCCAGCAGCGGCGGGGGAACCTACGAGCAGTACTTC.

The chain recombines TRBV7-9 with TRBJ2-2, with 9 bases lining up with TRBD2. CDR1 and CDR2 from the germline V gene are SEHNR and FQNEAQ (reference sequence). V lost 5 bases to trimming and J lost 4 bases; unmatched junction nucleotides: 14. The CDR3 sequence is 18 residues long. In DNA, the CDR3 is TGTGCCAGCAGCCCAACAGGGTGGGCTAGCGGGATCACCGGGGAGCTGTTTTTT. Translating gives CASSPTGWASGITGELFF.

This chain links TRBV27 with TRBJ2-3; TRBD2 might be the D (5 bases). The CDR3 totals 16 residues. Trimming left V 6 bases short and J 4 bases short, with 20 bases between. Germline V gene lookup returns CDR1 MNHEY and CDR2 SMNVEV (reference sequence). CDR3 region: CASSTSLPRDSDTQYF. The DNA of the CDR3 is TGTGCCAGCAGCACCTCACTGCCCCGGGATTCAGATACGCAGTATTTT.

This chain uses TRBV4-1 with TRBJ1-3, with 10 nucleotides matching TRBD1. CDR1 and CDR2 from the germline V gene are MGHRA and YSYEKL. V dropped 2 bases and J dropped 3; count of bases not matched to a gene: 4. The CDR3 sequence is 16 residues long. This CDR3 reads CASSQPGQGDGNTIYF. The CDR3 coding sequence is TGCGCCAGCAGCCAACCTGGACAGGGGGATGGAAACACCATATATTTT.

Written as DNA, the CDR3 is TGTGCCAGCCTGCCAGAGGTTCCACCCCTCCACTTT. The encoded protein is CASLPEVPPLHF. V is TRBV2 and J is TRBJ1-6; D gene uncertain. Deletions cut 8 bases from V and 11 bases from J, with 13 bases between. The CDR3 runs to 12 residues. Germline assignment: CDR1 SNHLY and CDR2 FYNNEI.

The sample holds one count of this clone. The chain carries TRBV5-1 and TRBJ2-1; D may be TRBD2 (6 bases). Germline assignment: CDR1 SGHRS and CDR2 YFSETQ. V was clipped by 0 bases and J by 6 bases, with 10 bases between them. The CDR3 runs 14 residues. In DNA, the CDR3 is TGCGCCAGCAGCTTGGGGCACGGGGGCAATGAGCAGTTCTTC. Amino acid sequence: CASSLGHGGNEQFF.

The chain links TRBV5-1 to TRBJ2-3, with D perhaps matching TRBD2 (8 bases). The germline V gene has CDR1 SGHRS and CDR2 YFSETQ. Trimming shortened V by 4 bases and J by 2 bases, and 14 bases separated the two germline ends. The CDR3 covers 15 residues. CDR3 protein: CASSREGQTTDTQYF. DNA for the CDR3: TGCGCCAGCAGCCGGGAGGGACAGACCACAGATACGCAGTATTTT.

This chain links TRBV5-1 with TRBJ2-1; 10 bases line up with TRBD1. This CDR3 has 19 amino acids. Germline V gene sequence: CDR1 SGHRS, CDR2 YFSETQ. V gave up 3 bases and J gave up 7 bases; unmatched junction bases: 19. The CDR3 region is CASSSGDRGSLGPKNEQFF. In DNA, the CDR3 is TGCGCCAGCAGCTCCGGGGACAGGGGTTCACTCGGCCCTAAAAATGAGCAGTTCTTC.

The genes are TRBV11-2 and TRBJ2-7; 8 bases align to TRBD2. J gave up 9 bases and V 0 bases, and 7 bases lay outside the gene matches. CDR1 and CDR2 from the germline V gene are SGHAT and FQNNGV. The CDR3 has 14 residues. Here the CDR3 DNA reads TGTGCCAGCAGCTTAGATAAGGGACTAGTAGGGCAGTACTTC. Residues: CASSLDKGLVGQYF.

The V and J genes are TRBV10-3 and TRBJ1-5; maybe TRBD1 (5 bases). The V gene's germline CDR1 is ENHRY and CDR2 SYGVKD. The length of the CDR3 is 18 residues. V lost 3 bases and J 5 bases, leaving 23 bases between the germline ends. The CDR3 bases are TGTGCCATCAGTGACCCCCCGAGGAGGGGAATACGATATCAGCCCCAGCATTTT. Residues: CAISDPPRRGIRYQPQHF.

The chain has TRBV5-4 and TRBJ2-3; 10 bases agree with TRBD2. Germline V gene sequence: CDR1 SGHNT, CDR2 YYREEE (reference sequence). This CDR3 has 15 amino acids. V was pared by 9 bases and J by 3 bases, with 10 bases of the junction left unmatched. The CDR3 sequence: CATLRAGGATDTQYF. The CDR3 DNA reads TGTGCCACCCTCCGAGCGGGGGGGGCGACAGATACGCAGTATTTT.

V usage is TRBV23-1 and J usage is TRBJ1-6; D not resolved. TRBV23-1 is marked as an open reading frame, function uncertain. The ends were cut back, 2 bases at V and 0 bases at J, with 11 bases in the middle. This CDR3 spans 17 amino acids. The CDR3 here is CASSQTRRSSYNSPLHF. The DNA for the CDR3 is TGCGCCAGCAGTCAAACCCGCCGTAGCTCCTATAATTCACCCCTCCACTTT.

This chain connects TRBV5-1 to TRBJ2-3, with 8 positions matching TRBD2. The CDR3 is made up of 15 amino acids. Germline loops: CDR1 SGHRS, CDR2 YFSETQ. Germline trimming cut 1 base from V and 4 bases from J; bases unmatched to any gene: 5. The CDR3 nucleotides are TGCGCCAGCAGCTTGTCGAGCGGGGGCGCAGATACGCAGTATTTT. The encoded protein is CASSLSSGGADTQYF.

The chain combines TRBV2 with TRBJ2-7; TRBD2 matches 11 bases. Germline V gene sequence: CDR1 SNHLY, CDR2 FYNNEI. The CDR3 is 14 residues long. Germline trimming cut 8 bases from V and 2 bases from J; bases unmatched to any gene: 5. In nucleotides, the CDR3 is TGTGCCAGCTCGACTAGCGGGGTCCCCTACGAGCAGTACTTC. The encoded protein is CASSTSGVPYEQYF.

The CDR3 nucleotides read TGTGCCAGCAAGGGGGAAGAAGGAAACACCATATATTTT. It specifies CASKGEEGNTIYF. The rearrangement joins TRBV6-1 to TRBJ1-3; D possibly corresponds to TRBD1 (6 bases). The CDR3 is 13 residues long. Between the trimmed V and J ends, which lost 7 bases and 4 bases, there was a span of 11 bases. Germline CDR1 reads MNHNS; CDR2 reads SASEGT.

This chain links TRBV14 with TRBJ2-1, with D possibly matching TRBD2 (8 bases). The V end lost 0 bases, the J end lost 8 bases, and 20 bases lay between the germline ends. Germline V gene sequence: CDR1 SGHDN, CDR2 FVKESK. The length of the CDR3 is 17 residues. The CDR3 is CASSQDKGAGGQDEQFF. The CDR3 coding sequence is TGTGCCAGCAGCCAAGACAAGGGGGCGGGGGGTCAGGATGAGCAGTTCTTC.

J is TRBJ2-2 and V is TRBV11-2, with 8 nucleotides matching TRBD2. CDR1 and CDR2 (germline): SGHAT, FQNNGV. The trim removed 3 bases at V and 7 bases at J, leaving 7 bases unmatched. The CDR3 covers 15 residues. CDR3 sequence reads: CASSLIAGKGGELFF. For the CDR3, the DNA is TGTGCCAGCAGCTTGATAGCGGGGAAGGGCGGGGAGCTGTTTTTT.

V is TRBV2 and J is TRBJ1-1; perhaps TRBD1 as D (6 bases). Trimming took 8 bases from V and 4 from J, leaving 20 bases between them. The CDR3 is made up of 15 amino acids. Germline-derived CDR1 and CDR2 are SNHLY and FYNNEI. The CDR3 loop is CASSQAGQGGTEAFF. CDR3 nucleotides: TGTGCCAGCTCCCAGGCAGGCCAAGGGGGCACTGAAGCTTTCTTT.

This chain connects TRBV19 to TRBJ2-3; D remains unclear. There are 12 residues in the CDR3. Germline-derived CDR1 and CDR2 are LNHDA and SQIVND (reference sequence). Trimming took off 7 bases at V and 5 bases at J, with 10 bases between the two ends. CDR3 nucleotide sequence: TGTGCCAGTACCTCGGTCGGAGATACGCAGTATTTT. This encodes CASTSVGDTQYF.

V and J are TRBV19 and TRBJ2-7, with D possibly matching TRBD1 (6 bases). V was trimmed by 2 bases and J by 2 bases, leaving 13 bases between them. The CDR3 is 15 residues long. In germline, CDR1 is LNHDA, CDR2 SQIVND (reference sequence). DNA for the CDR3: TGTGCCAGTAGTATAACAGGGTTGGGAGCCTACGAGCAGTACTTC. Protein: CASSITGLGAYEQYF.

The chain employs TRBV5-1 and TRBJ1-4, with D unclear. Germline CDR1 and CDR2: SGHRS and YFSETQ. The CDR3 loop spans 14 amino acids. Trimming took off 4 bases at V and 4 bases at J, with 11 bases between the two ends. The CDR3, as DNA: TGCGCCAGCAGCCCCGGACGGGGTAATGAAAAACTGTTTTTT. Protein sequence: CASSPGRGNEKLFF.

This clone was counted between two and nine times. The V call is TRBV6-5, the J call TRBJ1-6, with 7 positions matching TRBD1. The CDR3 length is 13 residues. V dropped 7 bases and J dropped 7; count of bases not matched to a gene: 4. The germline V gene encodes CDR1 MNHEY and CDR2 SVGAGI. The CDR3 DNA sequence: TGTGCCAGCAACCAACAGGGGAATTCACCCCTCCACTTT. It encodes CASNQQGNSPLHF.

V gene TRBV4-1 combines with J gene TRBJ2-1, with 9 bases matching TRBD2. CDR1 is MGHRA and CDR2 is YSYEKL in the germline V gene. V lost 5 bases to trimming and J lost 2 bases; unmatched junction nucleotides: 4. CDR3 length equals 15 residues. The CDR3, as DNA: TGCGCCAGCAGCACCAGCGGGGGGACCTACAATGAGCAGTTCTTC. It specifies CASSTSGGTYNEQFF.